This TCR beta chain was recorded in a study of CD8 T cells in ankylosing spondylitis. MiXCR, applied by TCRdb to the 5' RACE reads, yields one record per CDR3 protein. The top ten hold 9% to 15% of the sample, which has around 100,000 distinct CDR3 sequences, 24% seen once. J gave up 6 bases and V 6 bases, and 5 bases lay outside the gene matches. The length of the CDR3 is 13 residues. Sequencing input: synovial fluid, either unsorted or a sorted T cell fraction (not recorded which). The gene calls are TRBV12-3 or TRBV12-4 and TRBJ1-1; TRBD1 matches at 9 bases. This receptor was taken from a male donor with ankylosing spondylitis. CDR3 loop: CASRSHRGPEAFF. The CDR3 coding sequence is TGTGCCAGCAGGAGCCACAGGGGGCCTGAAGCTTTCTTT.